One and the same sample provided the 27 T cell receptor beta chains below, sequenced in a study of cytomegalovirus exposure and HLA in healthy donors. The primer mix had 60 Vbeta and 13 Jbeta primers. TCRdb's table, derived via immunoSEQ multiplex PCR, lists solely in-frame clones and lacks some. The sample lists about 130,000 clones, about 71% occurring once. Material for sequencing was PBMCs. All receptors come from a woman aged 55-69 years in good health and CMV-seropositive.

The genes are TRBV6-6 and TRBJ1-5; 7 bases are a match to TRBD1. This CDR3 is built from 12 residues. Unmatched junction bases numbered 8, after V lost 7 bases and J lost 11 bases. Germline assignment: CDR1 MNHNY and CDR2 SVGAGI (reference sequence). CDR3: CASTRGQQAQHF. CDR3 in DNA: TGTGCCAGCACTAGGGGACAGCAGGCCCAGCATTTT.

The rearrangement links TRBV10-1 to TRBJ1-6, with D perhaps matching TRBD1 (6 bases). V was pared by 6 bases and J by 10 bases, with 13 bases between. CDR3 length: 13 residues. CDR1 is WNHNN, CDR2 SYGVQD, per germline (reference sequence). In DNA form, the CDR3 reads TGCGCCAGCAGGGCAGGGGTGAACTCACCCCTCCACTTT. This codes for CASRAGVNSPLHF.

The chain is built from TRBV4-1 and TRBJ1-1; maybe TRBD1 (5 bases). The CDR3 is made up of 13 amino acids. Trimming removed 3 bases at V and 3 bases at J, with 8 bases between. Germline CDR1 MGHRA, CDR2 YSYEKL. In nucleotides, the CDR3 is TGCGCCAGCAGCCAGGAGGGGCACACTGAAGCTTTCTTT. Amino acids: CASSQEGHTEAFF.

This chain connects TRBV7-9 to TRBJ1-2, with 11 bases aligning to TRBD1. CDR3 size: 16 residues. Trimming took 1 base from V and 4 from J; bases not matched to a gene: 5. Germline V gene sequence: CDR1 SEHNR, CDR2 FQNEAQ (reference sequence). The CDR3 coding sequence is TGTGCCAGCAGCTTAGTGGGGACAGGGGGTGTCTATGGCTACACCTTC. Protein product: CASSLVGTGGVYGYTF.

This chain links TRBV6-1 with TRBJ2-5; 8 bases are a match to TRBD1. CDR1 is MNHNS and CDR2 is SASEGT in the germline V gene. Trimming cost V 8 bases and J 4 bases; bases outside gene matches: 6. The CDR3 is 13 residues long. The CDR3 loop is CASRTGSTETQYF. As DNA, the CDR3 is TGTGCCAGCCGGACAGGGTCGACAGAGACCCAGTACTTC.

The chain combines TRBV25-1 with TRBJ1-2; possible D gene TRBD1, 5 bases. Germline-derived CDR1 and CDR2 are MGHDK and SYGVNS. This CDR3 region has 16 residues. V lost 1 base, J lost 0 bases, and 12 bases lay in between. The CDR3 nucleotides read TGTGCCAGCAGTGAATCTGTAATCAGGGCTAACTATGGCTACACCTTC. This translates into CASSESVIRANYGYTF.

Concerning this clone itself: Additional DNA sequences in this sample encode the identical CDR3. The chain is built from TRBV18 and TRBJ1-1; no clear D. This CDR3 contains 13 residues. V dropped 3 bases and J dropped 0 bases, with 5 bases sitting between them. The germline gives CDR1 KGHSH, CDR2 LQKENI. CDR3 nucleotides: TGTGCCAGCTCACCGCAGGTGAACACTGAAGCTTTCTTT. It is translated as CASSPQVNTEAFF.

This clone was seen a few times. DNA for the CDR3: TGTGCCAGAGCCGGGGGTTGCGACTCTTTATTTAACTATGGCTACACCTTC. Translation: CARAGGCDSLFNYGYTF. The chain recombines TRBV7-5 with TRBJ1-2. TRBV7-5 is a pseudogene segment. The CDR3 is 17 residues long.

V gene TRBV11-2 combines with J gene TRBJ2-7; D is possibly TRBD2 (5 bases). The germline V gene has CDR1 SGHAT and CDR2 FQNNGV. There are 12 residues in the CDR3. V was shortened by 5 bases and J by 2 bases, with 7 bases between the two germline ends. The CDR3 DNA sequence: TGTGCCAGCAGCCGAGGGCCCTACGAGCAGTACTTC. This gives the protein CASSRGPYEQYF. Together with reference TRBV11-2 and TRBJ2-7, the CDR3 gives the full variable domain: EAGVAQSPRYKIIEKRQSVAFWCNPISGHATLYWYQQILGQGPKLLIQFQNNGVVDDSQLPKDRFSAERLKGVDSTLKIQPAKLEDSAVYLCASSRGPYEQYFGPGTRLTVT.

The V call is TRBV6-1, the J call TRBJ1-2, with D possibly matching TRBD1 (5 bases). The V gene lost 7 bases and the J gene lost 4 bases, with 13 bases spanning the gap. From germline, CDR1 is MNHNS and CDR2 SASEGT. The CDR3 runs to 13 residues. The CDR3 coding sequence is TGTGCCAGCACCTCACAGGCGATCTATGGCTACACCTTC. This encodes CASTSQAIYGYTF.

The chain recombines TRBV6-5 with TRBJ2-1; D gene unclear. This CDR3 is 15 amino acids long. CDR1 and CDR2 (germline): MNHEY, SVGAGI. V was clipped by 7 bases and J by 0 bases, with 13 bases between them. In nucleotides, the CDR3 is TGTGCCAGCACTCGTACAGCAAGCTCCTACAATGAGCAGTTCTTC. Its protein product is CASTRTASSYNEQFF.

The chain has TRBV18 and TRBJ2-5, with 9 bases lining up with TRBD1. Germline CDR1 and CDR2: KGHSH and LQKENI. The J segment lost 5 bases and the V segment lost 3 bases, leaving 4 bases of the junction unmatched. This CDR3 comprises 14 residues. CDR3 bases: TGTGCCAGCTCACCGGGACAGGGTGGCGAGACCCAGTACTTC. Encoded protein: CASSPGQGGETQYF. Drawing the rest from reference TRBV18 and TRBJ2-5, the complete variable domain is NAGVMQNPRHLVRRRGQEARLRCSPMKGHSHVYWYRQLPEEGLKFMVYLQKENIIDESGMPKERFSAEFPKEGPSILRIQQVVRGDSAAYFCASSPGQGGETQYFGPGTRLLVL.

The genes are TRBV6-5 and TRBJ2-5; a weak D match, TRBD1 (6 bases). Germline V lookup: CDR1 MNHEY, CDR2 SVGAGI. The CDR3 is 15 amino acids. Trimming removed 6 bases at V and 7 bases at J, with 21 bases between. The CDR3 spells CASSRTEGLLGTQYF. The CDR3 nucleotides read TGTGCCAGCAGCAGGACAGAGGGTTTACTTGGGACCCAGTACTTC.

The chain has TRBV9 and TRBJ2-1; D perhaps matches TRBD1 (6 bases). The V gene's germline CDR1 is SGDLS and CDR2 YYNGEE. Trimming shortened V by 4 bases and J by 12 bases, and 14 bases separated the two germline ends. CDR3 length: 12 residues. CDR3 nucleotide sequence: TGTGCCAGCAGCACAGAGTTAGGGGGGCAGTTCTTC. This codes for CASSTELGGQFF. Full variable domain (missing parts from reference TRBV9 and TRBJ2-1): DSGVTQTPKHLITATGQRVTLRCSPRSGDLSVYWYQQSLDQGLQFLIQYYNGEERAKGNILERFSAQQFPDLHSELNLSSLELGDSALYFCASSTELGGQFFGPGTRLTVL.

This clone showed up just a few times. The rearrangement uses TRBV7-2 and TRBJ1-6, with D perhaps TRBD1 (5 bases). CDR1 and CDR2 from the germline V gene are SGHTA and FQGNSA. The ends were cut back, 6 bases at V and 7 bases at J, with 13 bases in the middle. This CDR3 is 14 amino acids long. Written as DNA, the CDR3 is TGTGCCAGCAGGGCAGGGTTTCAGAATTCACCCCTCCACTTT. Residues: CASRAGFQNSPLHF.

Notes on this clone: The junction differs from germline at one of its ends, possibly a read error. The chain combines TRBV7-9 with TRBJ2-7; D possibly corresponds to TRBD2 (5 bases). The V gene's germline CDR1 is SEHNR and CDR2 FQNEAQ (reference sequence). This CDR3 contains 12 residues. CDR3 residues: CSSSSGLGEQYF. The CDR3 DNA is TGTTCCAGCAGCTCCGGACTGGGCGAGCAGTACTTC.

The chain is built from TRBV4-1 and TRBJ1-1; maybe TRBD1 (5 bases). The CDR3 runs to 15 residues. The germline CDR1 and CDR2 sequences are MGHRA and YSYEKL. Trimming left V 0 bases short and J 1 base short, with 9 bases between. In DNA form, the CDR3 reads TGCGCCAGCAGCCAAGAGGGGGGTTGGAACACTGAAGCTTTCTTT. Amino acid sequence: CASSQEGGWNTEAFF.

The DNA for the CDR3 is TGTGCCAGCAGCGAAAGTCAGGGGGCGGTTGGCTACACCTTC. Translated, it gives CASSESQGAVGYTF. The chain joins TRBV7-3 to TRBJ1-2; 8 nucleotides align to TRBD1. Trimming removed 5 bases from V and 7 bases from J; junction bases left unmatched: 9. Germline-derived CDR1 and CDR2 are SGHTA and FQGTGA. This CDR3 contains 14 residues.

CDR3 sequence reads: CASSLGMGDSGNTIYF. DNA for the CDR3: TGTGCCAGCTCACTAGGGATGGGAGACTCTGGAAACACCATATATTTT. The chain joins TRBV18 to TRBJ1-3, with D hard to call. V was shortened by 4 bases and J by 0 bases, with 13 bases between the two germline ends. From germline, CDR1 is KGHSH and CDR2 LQKENI. This CDR3 spans 16 amino acids.

The V call is TRBV14, the J call TRBJ1-3; D is ambiguous. The CDR3 consists of 13 residues. V was shortened by 8 bases and J by 0 bases, with 8 bases between the two germline ends. CDR1 and CDR2 from the germline V gene are SGHDN and FVKESK. This chain's CDR3 is CASRLSSGNTIYF. Written as DNA, the CDR3 is TGTGCCAGCCGTCTCAGCTCTGGAAACACCATATATTTT.

The chain recombines TRBV19 with TRBJ2-3; 10 bases are shared with TRBD2. V shed 4 bases and J 4 bases; nucleotides not matched to a gene: 2. The CDR3 has 14 residues. The germline V gene encodes CDR1 LNHDA and CDR2 SQIVND (reference sequence). The CDR3 loop reads CASSTGLAADTQYF. CDR3 DNA sequence: TGTGCCAGTAGTACCGGACTAGCGGCAGATACGCAGTATTTT.

The chain uses TRBV5-1 and TRBJ1-1; D is unresolved. The CDR3 spans 13 residues. Trimming stripped 4 bases from V and 4 bases from J, with 11 bases between. From germline, CDR1 is SGHRS and CDR2 YFSETQ. CDR3 amino acids: CASSTGGFTEAFF. CDR3 nucleotides: TGCGCCAGCAGCACGGGAGGCTTCACTGAAGCTTTCTTT.

The CDR3 reads CASSGTGSNTGELFF. The CDR3 nucleotides are TGTGCCAGCTCCGGGACAGGGTCGAACACCGGGGAGCTGTTTTTT. The chain employs TRBV18 and TRBJ2-2; 9 nucleotides agree with TRBD1. V lost 6 bases, J lost 0 bases, and 2 bases stayed unmatched. Germline CDR1 is KGHSH and CDR2 is LQKENI. The CDR3 extends over 15 amino acids. The full variable domain, in which reference TRBV18 and TRBJ2-2 provide the parts outside the CDR3, is NAGVMQNPRHLVRRRGQEARLRCSPMKGHSHVYWYRQLPEEGLKFMVYLQKENIIDESGMPKERFSAEFPKEGPSILRIQQVVRGDSAAYFCASSGTGSNTGELFFGEGSRLTVL.

The chain combines TRBV7-9 with TRBJ2-2; 8 nucleotides match TRBD1. The CDR3 spans 15 residues. J gave up 6 bases and V 5 bases, and 8 bases lay outside the gene matches. The V gene's germline CDR1 is SEHNR and CDR2 FQNEAQ (reference sequence). The CDR3 loop is CASSLGQADSGELFF. In nucleotides, the CDR3 is TGTGCCAGCAGCCTGGGACAGGCCGACTCCGGGGAGCTGTTTTTT.

The genes are TRBV16 and TRBJ2-5; TRBD2 matches 7 bases. Germline V gene sequence: CDR1 KGHSY, CDR2 FQNENV. The CDR3 is made up of 14 amino acids. Trimming took 0 bases from V and 2 from J; bases not matched to a gene: 0. The CDR3 reads CASSQSGGQETQYF. The CDR3 DNA sequence: TGTGCCAGCAGCCAATCGGGGGGGCAAGAGACCCAGTACTTC. Based on the CDR3 plus reference TRBV16 and TRBJ2-5, the full variable domain is GEEVAQTPKHLVRGEGQKAKLYCAPIKGHSYVFWYQQVLKNEFKFLISFQNENVFDETGMPKERFSAKCLPNSPCSLEIQATKLEDSAVYFCASSQSGGQETQYFGPGTRLLVL.

The rearrangement joins TRBV27 to TRBJ2-3, with TRBD2 as a possible D gene (5 bases). Germline CDR1 MNHEY, CDR2 SMNVEV (reference sequence). This CDR3 region has 16 residues. The V and J ends lost 2 bases and 1 base respectively, with 13 bases between them. In DNA form, the CDR3 reads TGTGCCAGCAGTTTACGGGGTGCGAGGGGCACAGATACGCAGTATTTT. It codes for CASSLRGARGTDTQYF.

This chain connects TRBV19 to TRBJ1-2; 8 positions agree with TRBD1. The V and J ends lost 1 base and 5 bases, in that order; junction bases with no gene match: 12. The germline V gene encodes CDR1 LNHDA and CDR2 SQIVND (reference sequence). The CDR3 consists of 17 residues. The CDR3 here is CASSIGDRIPLGYGYTF. CDR3 nucleotides: TGTGCCAGTAGTATAGGGGACAGGATCCCCTTGGGGTATGGCTACACCTTC. The whole variable domain, filled in from reference TRBV19 and TRBJ1-2, reads DGGITQSPKYLFRKEGQNVTLSCEQNLNHDAMYWYRQDPGQGLRLIYYSQIVNDFQKGDIAEGYSVSREKKESFPLTVTSAQKNPTAFYLCASSIGDRIPLGYGYTFGSGTRLTVV.